Here is one T cell receptor (beta chain) with its context. The antigen is unknown. This record belongs to a study of cytomegalovirus exposure and HLA in healthy donors. As for the study in general: Findings of an earlier analysis included more than 90 million unique TCR beta sequences from some 180 million T cells. Counted in an early data release were tens of millions of unique TCRs from HLA-typed donors. Points from the study as a whole: Being productive about 87% or about 30% of the time was typical of most TCR beta V segments in an earlier analysis.

Regarding donors, all were healthy bone marrow donors. Deletions cut 4 bases from V and 3 bases from J, with 14 bases between. CDR3 length: 14 residues. The germline CDR1 and CDR2 sequences are SGHNT and YYREEE (reference sequence). PCR employed 60 Vbeta and 13 Jbeta primers. Method: immunoSEQ multiplex PCR; TCRdb's copy keeps in-frame clones and lacks some. Among roughly 100,000 clones, about 81% were seen once, and the ten largest hold around 2.7%. The sample was PBMCs. The clonotype comes from a male donor in good health and CMV-seropositive. The V call is TRBV5-4, the J call TRBJ2-7, with TRBD2 as a possible D gene (6 bases). The CDR3 DNA sequence: TGTGCCAGCAGCCCCGGGGGAAGGAGCTACGAGCAGTACTTC. It is translated as CASSPGGRSYEQYF.